Described below is a single T cell receptor beta chain sequence and its context. Germline assignment: CDR1 MDHEN and CDR2 SYDVKM. With V trimmed by 6 bases and J by 4 bases, 7 bases remained unmatched. This CDR3 has 14 residues. This record belongs to a study of blood T cell repertoires in COVID-19. Clones were sequenced by immunoSEQ multiplex PCR, and TCRdb holds only the in-frame ones, with some missing. Of more than 300,000 clones in the sample, 75% to 90% are singletons; the top ten hold 5% to 6%. The sequence was obtained from a woman in her 50s who had recovered from COVID-19. The sample taken for sequencing was PBMCs or T cells enriched from blood (not recorded which). The chain employs TRBV28 and TRBJ1-2; 8 nucleotides align to TRBD1. The CDR3 sequence is CASSQGAPIYGYTF. CDR3 coding DNA: TGTGCCAGCAGCCAGGGGGCGCCCATCTATGGCTACACCTTC.